Listed here are 20 T cell receptor beta chains from one sample, sequenced in a study of response to subunit inactivated influenza vaccine. MiXCR was run by TCRdb on the RT-PCR reads, yielding one entry per CDR3 protein. This sample has 500,000 to 700,000 distinct CDR3 sequences, with under 30% found just once. The same specimen was also included in a second study, on T cells expressing NK-cell markers. That publication notes: 5'RACE template switching with UMIs generated TCR beta cDNA.

This specimen was CD4+ T cells sorted from PBMCs, taken approximately 12 days after vaccination. The receptors here all came from a man between 50 and 59 years old who received an inactivated influenza vaccine.

This rearrangement joins TRBV7-2 to TRBJ2-1; 9 bases are shared with TRBD2. With 1 base clipped from V and 6 bases from J, the junction kept 4 bases outside the gene matches. This CDR3 contains 15 residues. The germline V gene has CDR1 SGHTA and CDR2 FQGNSA. CDR3 sequence (DNA): TGTGCCAGCAGCTTAGTAGCGGGAGTGTTCAATGAGCAGTTCTTC. Protein product: CASSLVAGVFNEQFF.

In its sample, this clonotype was seen a few times. The chain uses TRBV10-3 and TRBJ1-5; D is unresolved. This CDR3 spans 13 amino acids. The germline gives CDR1 ENHRY, CDR2 SYGVKD. V dropped 2 bases and J dropped 7 bases, with 9 bases sitting between them. CDR3 residues: CAISEGTIQPQHF. The CDR3 DNA reads TGTGCCATCAGTGAGGGAACTATACAGCCCCAGCATTTT.

This clonotype was observed many times. J is TRBJ2-7 and V is TRBV6-1; TRBD1 or TRBD2 may be the D gene (7 bases each). The V and J ends lost 5 bases and 6 bases respectively, with 14 bases between them. The CDR3 is 13 residues long. Germline V lookup: CDR1 MNHNS, CDR2 SASEGT. CDR3 region: CASSRQGGFEQYF. The CDR3 nucleotides read TGTGCCAGCAGTAGACAGGGAGGGTTCGAGCAGTACTTC.

This clonotype was found many times. The rearrangement joins TRBV12-3 or TRBV12-4 to TRBJ2-7; 7 nucleotides agree with TRBD1. The length of the CDR3 is 14 residues. V shed 4 bases and J 0 bases; nucleotides not matched to a gene: 3. CDR3 residues: CASSWDRLSYEQYF. As DNA, the CDR3 is TGTGCCAGCAGTTGGGACAGACTCTCCTACGAGCAGTACTTC.

V usage is TRBV12-3 or TRBV12-4 and J usage is TRBJ1-1; D is possibly TRBD1 (6 bases). V shed 5 bases and J shed 6 bases, with 19 bases lying between them. The CDR3 covers 15 residues. The CDR3 DNA reads TGTGCCAGCAGTCCAGCGGGGGGCTATGACCCTGAAGCTTTCTTT. It encodes CASSPAGGYDPEAFF.

The chain couples TRBV4-2 to TRBJ2-3; 9 bases line up with TRBD2. Trimming at V came to 0 bases and at J to 6 bases, leaving 4 bases not matched to a gene. Per the germline V gene, CDR1 is LGHNA and CDR2 is YNFKEQ. The CDR3 runs 15 residues. The CDR3 coding sequence is TGTGCCAGCAGCCAAGAGCGGGGGGGTCGGGATACGCAGTATTTT. Amino acids: CASSQERGGRDTQYF.

The chain links TRBV9 to TRBJ2-5, with 8 bases fitting TRBD2. Trimming at V came to 5 bases and at J to 5 bases, leaving 8 bases not matched to a gene. Germline V gene lookup returns CDR1 SGDLS and CDR2 YYNGEE. The CDR3 consists of 14 residues. In DNA form, the CDR3 reads TGTGCCAGCAGTAAGACTAGCGATTTGGAGACCCAGTACTTC. It specifies CASSKTSDLETQYF.

V gene TRBV29-1 combines with J gene TRBJ1-3; no clear D gene. Germline V CDR1 and CDR2: SQVTM, ANQGSEA. The CDR3 is made up of 12 amino acids. V was pared by 7 bases and J by 4 bases, with 11 bases between. The CDR3 nucleotides are TGCAGCGGAAGAGTTGGGGGAAACACCATATATTTT. It codes for CSGRVGGNTIYF.

The chain couples TRBV6-5 to TRBJ2-7, with 11 nucleotides matching TRBD2. The CDR3 is 17 amino acids. V lost 0 bases and J lost 0; bases outside the gene matches: 4. Germline V lookup: CDR1 MNHEY, CDR2 SVGAGI. The CDR3 DNA follows: TGTGCCAGCAGTTACTCGATTGGGACTAGCGGCTCCTACGAGCAGTACTTC. It codes for CASSYSIGTSGSYEQYF.

The chain recombines TRBV20-1 with TRBJ1-1; 7 bases are shared with TRBD1. V was clipped by 6 bases and J by 2 bases; unmatched bases: 6. This CDR3 is 13 amino acids long. Germline values: CDR1 DFQATT, CDR2 SNEGSKA (reference sequence). In DNA, the CDR3 is TGCAGTGCAACTCCAGGGGGAAACACTGAAGCTTTCTTT. This gives the protein CSATPGGNTEAFF.

The V gene is TRBV19, the J gene TRBJ2-3, with a tentative D call TRBD1 (5 bases). CDR1 is LNHDA, CDR2 SQIVND, per germline (reference sequence). Between the trimmed V and J ends, which lost 3 bases and 2 bases, there was a span of 12 bases. This CDR3 region has 15 residues. For the CDR3, the DNA is TGTGCCAGTAGTATTCTAGGGGAAATCACAGATACGCAGTATTTT. Its translation: CASSILGEITDTQYF.

The genes are TRBV12-3 or TRBV12-4 and TRBJ1-1, with D perhaps matching TRBD1 (6 bases). There are 12 residues in the CDR3. Trimming removed 3 bases at V and 11 bases at J, with 13 bases between. CDR3 region: CASSFNRVGAFF. CDR3 DNA sequence: TGTGCCAGCAGTTTCAACAGGGTTGGGGCTTTCTTT.

In regard to this clonotype: A read error may account for a junction end that differs from germline. The J gene is TRBJ2-5, the V gene TRBV20-1; D not resolved. CDR3 length equals 12 residues. Germline values: CDR1 DFQATT, CDR2 SNEGSKA (reference sequence). DNA for the CDR3: TGCAGTGCAAATAGTTGGCAAGTGACCCAGTACTTC. This gives the protein CSANSWQVTQYF.

This chain links TRBV29-1 with TRBJ1-1, with D perhaps matching TRBD1 (6 bases). V lost 7 bases and J 10 bases, leaving 13 bases between the germline ends. The CDR3 spans 10 residues. The V gene's germline CDR1 is SQVTM and CDR2 ANQGSEA. The CDR3 spells CSALDSTAFF. The CDR3 nucleotides read TGCAGCGCCCTGGACAGTACAGCTTTCTTT.

This clonotype appeared a few times. The chain is built from TRBV28 and TRBJ2-3; D might be TRBD1 or TRBD2, each matching 5 bases. V was pared by 6 bases and J by 2 bases, with 12 bases between. Germline CDR1 reads MDHEN; CDR2 reads SYDVKM. The CDR3 totals 14 residues. The CDR3 loop is CASSGDGYTDTQYF. CDR3 bases: TGTGCCAGCAGCGGGGACGGATACACAGATACGCAGTATTTT.

The V gene is TRBV20-1, the J gene TRBJ2-1, with D possibly being TRBD1 (5 bases). CDR3 length equals 14 residues. Germline V gives CDR1 DFQATT, CDR2 SNEGSKA (reference sequence). The CDR3 sequence: CSLKGQPRHNEQFF. The CDR3 nucleotides are TGCAGCCTAAAGGGGCAACCTAGACACAATGAGCAGTTCTTC.

The gene calls are TRBV14 and TRBJ2-2; the D is unclear. With 1 base removed from V and 3 bases from J, the gap between germline ends came to 9 bases. The CDR3 is 15 amino acids. The germline V gene encodes CDR1 SGHDN and CDR2 FVKESK. The CDR3 DNA is TGTGCCAGCAGCCAAGGCGCCCTACACACCGGGGAGCTGTTTTTT. This encodes CASSQGALHTGELFF.

The chain is built from TRBV10-3 and TRBJ1-2; D possibly corresponds to TRBD1 (6 bases). The CDR3 covers 13 residues. Deletions cut 6 bases from V and 2 bases from J, with 10 bases between. CDR1 and CDR2 (germline): ENHRY, SYGVKD. CDR3 sequence (DNA): TGTGCCATCAGCAAACAGGGAAACTATGGCTACACCTTC. It yields the protein CAISKQGNYGYTF.

The chain is built from TRBV5-1 and TRBJ1-2, with 7 bases matching TRBD1. The CDR3 totals 14 residues. CDR1 is SGHRS, CDR2 YFSETQ, per germline. Trimming cost V 4 bases and J 3 bases; bases outside gene matches: 6. CDR3 DNA: TGCGCCAGCAGCCCACACACAGGGGACTATGGCTACACCTTC. Translating it yields CASSPHTGDYGYTF.

The gene calls are TRBV20-1 and TRBJ1-1; no reliable D call. The CDR3 extends over 15 amino acids. Germline V gene data show CDR1 as DFQATT and CDR2 as SNEGSKA (reference sequence). The V gene lost 1 base and the J gene lost 4 bases, with 16 bases spanning the gap. CDR3 DNA sequence: TGCAGTGCTAGAGCCTCTGGGCAGCCGGTCACTGAAGCTTTCTTT. Protein: CSARASGQPVTEAFF.